This entry features one T cell receptor (beta chain) sequence. This clone has just one count. Its recognized antigen is unknown. It has no much larger one-base neighbor in the sample; base qualities were not kept. The entry originates in a study of blood T cell repertoires in COVID-19 (dated by TCRdb to 2020 to 2021). Regarding the complete study: Samples from collaborators originated in the United States, Italy and Spain and spanned both the acute and convalescent phases of COVID-19. The material from the prospective study consisted of cDNA or gDNA derived from T cells, B-cell-depleted T cells, or PBMCs. Subjects who had been exposed to COVID-19, were actively infected with it, or had recovered from it provided the deeply sampled blood TCRbeta repertoires that made up the dataset. A freely available public database, intended as a resource for researchers studying the immune response to SARS-CoV-2, is where the repertoires were released. Samples came from the ongoing ImmuneRACE study (first 160 participants) plus 1,254 subjects from 6 global collaborators. Nearly every sample came with metadata listing a de-identified subject ID, COVID-19 status, age in years and sex. Where HLA class I and class II types were available, the types were taken from metadata supplied by the sample provider, not from assay-based typing. On the study overall, not on this receptor specifically: The quantity of clinical and demographic metadata differed by source and by participant and was supplied without curation.

TCRbeta CDR3 regions were amplified from genomic DNA by means of the immunoSEQ Assay, a bias-controlled multiplex PCR. The authors processed their data as follows. The number of nucleated cells in each sample was estimated from the amplification of reference gene primers within the assay. To quantify the absolute abundance of each unique TCRbeta CDR3 rearrangement, sequence reads were collapsed and filtered. For each sample, productive Simpson clonality was calculated as the square root of Simpson's diversity index over productive rearrangements. The clones in this table, taken by TCRdb from immuneACCESS, are in-frame only. Not every clone is retained; where verified, under half of the shortfall comes from an unresolved V gene, and the cause of the rest is unknown. V and J calls and clone size are given by that table; D and trimming were obtained from the DNA. The sample table shows 150,000 to 200,000 clones, and 90% are seen once. Of the sample, 0.5% to 0.6% is held by the ten largest clones.

Collaborating institutions collected whole blood in K2EDTA tubes following their own protocols. For TCRbeta analysis, collaborators shipped samples as frozen whole blood, isolated PBMCs, or DNA extracted from either of those sample types. V is clipped by 3 bases and J by 3 bases, and the sequence between their germline boundaries is 11 bases long. The germline V gene (reference sequence) yields LNHNV for CDR1 and YYDKDF for CDR2. From cysteine to phenylalanine, the CDR3 is 14 amino acids long. Of all the DNA, just the CDR3 is kept, 42 bases in frame from base 1. The sequence derives from a man between 45 and 60 years old with acute or convalescent COVID-19. Sequencing input: peripheral blood. The rearranged chain carries TRBV15 and TRBJ1-1; TRBD1 is perhaps the D gene, given 6 matching bases. The CDR3: CATSSGGGYTEAFF. Read as DNA, the sequence is TGTGCCACCAGCAGTGGGGGCGGGTACACTGAAGCTTTCTTT.